This TCR beta chain was documented in a study of vaccination effects on CD4 cells after COVID-19. For this clone: Its antigen is unknown.

TCRdb's table, derived via immunoSEQ multiplex PCR, lists solely in-frame clones and lacks some. The profile shows under 85,000 clones, around 74% of them singletons. Within the ViraFEST assay, antigen-specific CD4+ T cells underwent expansion with viral peptide pools prior to sequencing. Culturing for 10 to 11 days preceded CD4+ T cell isolation. V shed 8 bases, J shed 7 bases, and the junction held 14 bases outside the gene matches. The CDR3 loop spans 15 amino acids. CDR1 and CDR2 from the germline V gene are MGHDK and SYGVNS. This receptor was obtained from a human donor who received a COVID-19 vaccine. The rearrangement joins TRBV25-1 to TRBJ1-3; 7 bases map to TRBD1. The material sequenced was CD4+ T cells from PBMCs cultured with HCoV-229E spike peptides, taken before COVID-19 vaccination. CDR3 amino acids: CASADPGQIGNTIYF. The CDR3 DNA is TGTGCCAGCGCGGACCCGGGACAGATAGGGAACACCATATATTTT.